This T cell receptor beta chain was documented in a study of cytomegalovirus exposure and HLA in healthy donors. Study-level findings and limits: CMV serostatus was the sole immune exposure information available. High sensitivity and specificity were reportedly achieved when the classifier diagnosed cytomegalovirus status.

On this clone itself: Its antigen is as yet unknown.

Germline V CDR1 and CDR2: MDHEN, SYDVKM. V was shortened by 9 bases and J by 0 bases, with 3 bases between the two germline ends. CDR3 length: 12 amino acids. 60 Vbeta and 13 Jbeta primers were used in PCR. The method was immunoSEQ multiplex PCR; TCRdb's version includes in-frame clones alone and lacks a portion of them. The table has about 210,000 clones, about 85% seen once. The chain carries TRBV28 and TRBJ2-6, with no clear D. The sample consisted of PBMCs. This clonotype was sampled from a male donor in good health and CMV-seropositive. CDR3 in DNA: TGTGCCAGTAGCTCTGGGGCCAACGTCCTGACTTTC. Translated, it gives CASSSGANVLTF.